These 20 T cell receptor beta chains came from one sample sequenced in a study of control samples from healthy donors and cancer patients. Sequencing used immunoSEQ multiplex PCR; TCRdb keeps in-frame clones, though not all of them. The repertoire has under 150,000 clones, 89% of them found once; the top ten carry 4.9%. Material for sequencing was blood. The source of these receptors is a man in his thirties or forties in good health.

The chain employs TRBV6-2 or TRBV6-3 and TRBJ2-1; 12 bases align to TRBD2. CDR1 is MNHEY, CDR2 SVGEGT, per germline. V dropped 6 bases and J dropped 8; count of bases not matched to a gene: 11. This CDR3 has 16 amino acids. This CDR3 reads CASSPPGLAGPDEQFF. The CDR3, as DNA: TGTGCCAGCAGCCCTCCGGGACTAGCGGGTCCTGATGAGCAGTTCTTC.

The rearrangement joins TRBV6-5 to TRBJ1-2; 10 bases align to TRBD1. The V and J ends lost 2 bases and 5 bases, in that order; junction bases with no gene match: 8. This CDR3 comprises 16 residues. CDR1 MNHEY and CDR2 SVGAGI come from the germline V gene. The CDR3 sequence is CASSYTSGTGVYGYTF. CDR3 nucleotides: TGTGCCAGCAGTTACACAAGCGGGACAGGGGTTTATGGCTACACCTTC.

The gene calls are TRBV5-1 and TRBJ2-7; D unclear. V lost 4 bases, J lost 5 bases, and 19 bases lay in between. Germline CDR1 SGHRS, CDR2 YFSETQ. This CDR3 has 15 amino acids. The CDR3 here is CASSPPRTVWNEQYF. For the CDR3, the DNA is TGCGCCAGCAGCCCTCCAAGGACCGTTTGGAACGAGCAGTACTTC.

This CDR3 reads CASSYGGELFF. The DNA for the CDR3 is TGTGCCAGTAGTTATGGCGGGGAGCTGTTTTTT. The chain recombines TRBV19 with TRBJ2-2; D is ambiguous. The CDR3 is 11 residues long. Germline CDR1 LNHDA, CDR2 SQIVND (reference sequence). Deletions cut 5 bases from V and 7 bases from J, with 5 bases between.

The chain links TRBV6-7 to TRBJ1-6; D is perhaps TRBD1 (5 bases). TRBV6-7 is identified as an open reading frame with a role that is uncertain. The CDR3 extends over 15 amino acids. With 4 bases removed from V and 6 bases from J, the gap between germline ends came to 13 bases. CDR3 region: CASSFGQGGNSPLHF. The CDR3 DNA is TGTGCCAGCAGTTTTGGCCAGGGTGGTAATTCACCCCTCCACTTT.

The chain carries TRBV9 and TRBJ2-1; the match to TRBD1 covers 9 bases. Germline values: CDR1 SGDLS, CDR2 YYNGEE. The junction had 6 bases not matched to a gene; V was cut back by 6 bases and J by 8 bases. This CDR3 has 13 residues. CDR3 amino acids: CASNLQGADEQFF. The CDR3 bases are TGTGCCAGCAACCTACAGGGGGCCGATGAGCAGTTCTTC.

CDR3 sequence: CASSPTLQFQETQYF. CDR3 DNA sequence: TGTGCCAGCAGTCCCACCCTACAGTTTCAAGAGACCCAGTACTTC. The V call is TRBV25-1, the J call TRBJ2-5; no clear D gene. From germline, CDR1 is MGHDK and CDR2 SYGVNS. The ends were cut back, 5 bases at V and 2 bases at J, with 15 bases in the middle. The CDR3 is 15 residues long.

The V and J genes are TRBV20-1 and TRBJ2-5; D not resolved. Trimming pared 6 bases from V and 7 bases from J, leaving 9 bases between. CDR3 length: 10 residues. CDR1 and CDR2 (germline): DFQATT, SNEGSKA (reference sequence). The CDR3 loop is CSAYLGTQYF. The DNA for the CDR3 is TGCAGTGCGTACCTTGGGACCCAGTACTTC.

This chain joins TRBV11-3 and TRBJ2-5, with 7 bases matching TRBD1. After removal of 1 base from V and 3 bases from J, the junction contained 2 bases not matched to a gene. The CDR3 consists of 14 residues. Per germline, CDR1 SGHNT and CDR2 YENEEA. CDR3 coding DNA: TGTGCCAGCAGCTTAGGACAGGGCAAAGAGACCCAGTACTTC. This translates into CASSLGQGKETQYF.

The chain links TRBV11-3 to TRBJ1-1; TRBD1 agrees at 11 bases. This CDR3 has 15 amino acids. V dropped 1 base and J dropped 4; count of bases not matched to a gene: 2. CDR1 and CDR2 from the germline V gene are SGHNT and YENEEA. CDR3 amino acids: CASSLAGQGGTEAFF. In DNA form, the CDR3 reads TGTGCCAGCAGCTTAGCGGGACAGGGGGGCACTGAAGCTTTCTTT.

This rearrangement joins TRBV6-5 to TRBJ1-1; D ambiguous. The CDR3 spans 15 residues. Germline CDR1 is MNHEY and CDR2 is SVGAGI. Trimming removed 0 bases from V and 6 bases from J, with 14 bases in between. For the CDR3, the DNA is TGTGCCAGCAGTTACTCCTGGGCCGGGGAAGCTGAAGCTTTCTTT. Protein sequence: CASSYSWAGEAEAFF.

This chain joins TRBV5-4 and TRBJ2-7; D is possibly TRBD2 (6 bases). This CDR3 has 12 residues. V lost 7 bases and J lost 4, with 12 bases in between. CDR1 and CDR2 from the germline V gene are SGHNT and YYREEE (reference sequence). The CDR3 reads CASSAGQYEQYF. The CDR3 DNA reads TGTGCCAGCTCTGCGGGGCAATACGAGCAGTACTTC.

This chain joins TRBV24-1 and TRBJ1-5, with TRBD1 matching 8 bases. Germline V CDR1 and CDR2: KGHDR, SFDVKD. The CDR3 consists of 14 residues. V was clipped by 6 bases and J by 6 bases; unmatched bases: 6. CDR3 residues: CATSTQGASQPQHF. The CDR3 coding sequence is TGTGCCACCAGTACTCAGGGGGCCAGTCAGCCCCAGCATTTT.

V and J are TRBV12-2 and TRBJ2-7. TRBV12-2 is an annotated pseudogene. The CDR3 covers 16 residues. CDR3: CASRPISGSLGSEQYF. CDR3 bases: TGTGCAAGTCGCCCCATATCGGGCAGCTTAGGGTCCGAGCAGTACTTC.

The CDR3 loop is CASSLDPGGETQYF. The CDR3 nucleotides read TGTGCCAGCAGCTTAGATCCAGGGGGAGAGACCCAGTACTTC. The chain employs TRBV11-1 and TRBJ2-5; TRBD1 agrees at 7 bases. CDR3 length: 14 residues. Germline values: CDR1 SGHAT, CDR2 FQDESV (reference sequence). V gave up 1 base and J gave up 4 bases; unmatched junction bases: 3.

The V call is TRBV5-1, the J call TRBJ1-1; 7 bases fit TRBD1. The J segment lost 0 bases and the V segment lost 3 bases, leaving 2 bases of the junction unmatched. Germline values: CDR1 SGHRS, CDR2 YFSETQ. The CDR3 has 14 amino acids. CDR3 amino acids: CASSWDSLNTEAFF. The CDR3 DNA follows: TGCGCCAGCAGCTGGGACAGCTTGAACACTGAAGCTTTCTTT.

This clone came up once. This chain uses TRBV5-5 with TRBJ1-1; no definite D call. V lost 4 bases, J lost 5 bases, and 15 bases lay in between. The CDR3 has 14 residues. Germline V gene data show CDR1 as SGHKS and CDR2 as YYEKEE (reference sequence). CDR3 amino acids: CASSRLGLETEAFF. For the CDR3, the DNA is TGTGCCAGCAGCCGTTTGGGTTTGGAGACTGAAGCTTTCTTT.

The gene calls are TRBV12-5 and TRBJ2-6; tentatively, D is TRBD2 (5 bases). The CDR3 covers 22 residues. CDR1 and CDR2 from the germline V gene are LGHNT and FRNRAP. V lost 0 bases and J lost 0, with 24 bases in between. The CDR3 reads CASGLVTVLLRVWASGANVLTF. Written as DNA, the CDR3 is TGTGCTAGTGGTTTGGTAACTGTGCTTTTGCGGGTCTGGGCCTCTGGGGCCAACGTCCTGACTTTC.

The chain carries TRBV9 and TRBJ1-5; D ambiguous. Trimming cost V 5 bases and J 6 bases, with 12 bases left between them. This CDR3 spans 13 amino acids. Germline loops: CDR1 SGDLS, CDR2 YYNGEE. This chain's CDR3 is CASSGGSGQPQHF. The CDR3 DNA reads as TGTGCCAGCAGTGGCGGCTCGGGTCAGCCCCAGCATTTT.

The chain couples TRBV18 to TRBJ2-7, with D possibly matching TRBD2 (5 bases). This CDR3 has 13 residues. V was cut by 0 bases and J by 7 bases, with 10 bases left in between. CDR1 and CDR2 (germline): KGHSH, LQKENI. The CDR3 DNA is TGTGCCAGCTCACCACCGGGAGTCGGGGAGCAGTACTTC. This gives the protein CASSPPGVGEQYF.